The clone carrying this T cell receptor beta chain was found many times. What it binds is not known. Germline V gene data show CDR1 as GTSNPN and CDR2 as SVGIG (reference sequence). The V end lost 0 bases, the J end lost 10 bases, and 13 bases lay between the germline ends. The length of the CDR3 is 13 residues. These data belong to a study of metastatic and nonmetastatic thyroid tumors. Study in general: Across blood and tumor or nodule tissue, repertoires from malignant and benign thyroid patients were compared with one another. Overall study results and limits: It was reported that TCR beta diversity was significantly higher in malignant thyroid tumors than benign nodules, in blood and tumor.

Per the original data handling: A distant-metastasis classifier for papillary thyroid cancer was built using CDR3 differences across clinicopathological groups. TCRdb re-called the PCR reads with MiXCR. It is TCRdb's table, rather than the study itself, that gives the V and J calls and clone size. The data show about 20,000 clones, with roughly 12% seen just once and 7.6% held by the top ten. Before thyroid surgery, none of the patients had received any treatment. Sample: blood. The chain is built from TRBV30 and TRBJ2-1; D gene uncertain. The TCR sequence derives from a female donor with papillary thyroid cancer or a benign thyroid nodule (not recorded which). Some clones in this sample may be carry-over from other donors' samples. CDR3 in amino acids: CAWSVGPLGEQFF. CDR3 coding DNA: TGTGCCTGGAGTGTAGGGCCCCTGGGCGAGCAGTTCTTC.